This T cell receptor (beta chain) was identified during a study of shared clonotypes between healthy human individuals (dated by TCRdb to 2020 to 2022). Regarding the complete study: Two women and three men aged 18 to 49 years were included in the cohort. For each donor, CD4 naive and CD4 memory were each given three plates, CD8 naive was given two plates, and CD8 memory was given one plate. Leukapheresis yielded between about 0.94 and 8.9 billion PBMCs per donor. To increase sequencing depth and limit assay-specific biases, TCR repertoire library preparation and sequencing were carried out by different laboratories using diverse techniques. To estimate repertoire size and how much clonotype sharing occurs between individuals, the study deeply sequenced the blood TCR repertoires of five or six healthy adults. What the research found in general, with its limitations: Across four donors, around 5.4% of naive CD4, around 3.3% of naive CD8, about 2.3% of memory CD4, and approximately 0.4% of memory CD8 clonotypes were shared. The genetic and exposure-history diversity represented was limited by the small number of donors. Even with the large sequencing depth, rarefaction of the sorted-subset datasets indicated that sequencing was incomplete. Higher generation probabilities were observed for clonotypes shared by all four sorted-subset donors than for non-shared clonotypes. Larger estimated clonotype richness was generally found for naive subsets than for memory subsets. Based on pairwise subsampling, the degree of clonotype sharing among donors was expected to be affected by sequencing depth. Sampling was restricted to blood, and TCR repertoires in tissues likely differ from the TCR repertoires found in blood.

The junction shows trimming of 0 bases on V and 5 bases on J, plus 17 bases between the germline ends. For CDR1 and CDR2, the germline V gene lists SGHVS and FQNEAQ. Including cysteine and phenylalanine, the CDR3 has 16 amino acids. The entry retains the CDR3 DNA only, 48 bases that are in frame from base 1. Donors were healthy HIV-negative adults with no recently reported acute infections or vaccinations. All donors were Caucasian adults living in Nashville, Tennessee, USA. CD4+ T cells were enriched through magnetic negative selection, after which naive cells were positively selected on CD45RA and the remaining negative fraction served as the memory subset. After blood collection by leukapheresis, PBMCs were isolated using Ficoll-Histopaque density gradient centrifugation and then cryopreserved in the vapor phase of liquid nitrogen. Analytical flow cytometry was used to check the purity and quantity of each magnetically sorted T cell population. From each sorted fraction, genomic DNA was isolated and quantified by UV absorbance on a Nanodrop 2000c.

Using the deep immunoSEQ assay, multiplex PCR amplified TCR CDR3 regions from genomic DNA. Extracted genomic DNA from each cell subset was spread evenly across all wells of several immunoSEQ 96-well plates, with each plate serving as a replicate. For sorted subsets, about 210 ng of genomic DNA, equivalent to 25,000 to 35,000 T cell genomes, went into each replicate PCR. The purified libraries were quantified using a Qubit 3.0 fluorometer, sized with a Bioanalyzer 2100, and then quantified again using the KAPA Library Quantification kit. Each immunoSEQ 96-well plate was sequenced on its own single-read 150-cycle Illumina NextSeq 550 flow cell. In the authors' own workflow: Because the immunoSEQ output held only junctional sequences and lacked quality scores, the filtering could not match the filtering applied to full-length reads. To assign V/J genes and CDR3, sequences were annotated using PyIR, a Python wrapper for IgBLAST v1.9, with IMGT germline references. Any read was removed if the V/J assignment was weak (E-value above 1e-6), the CDR3 was missing, or the read contained stop codons, out-of-frame junctions, or ambiguous translated residues. V3J clonotypes were defined by identical inferred V gene, J gene, and CDR3 amino acid sequence. Percentage overlap between repertoires was calculated by dividing the number of shared unique clonotypes by the size of the smaller repertoire. RTK rarefaction, the Chao1 estimator, and Recon v2.1 estimates of unobserved clonotypes were used to assess repertoire richness. For all TCRbeta clonotypes obtained by the gDNA method from a few donors, generation probabilities were computed with OLGA. Held by TCRdb, this immuneACCESS table contains in-frame sequences only and omits some clones. Under half of the omission traces to an unresolved V gene where checked; the cause of the rest is unknown. That table supplies the V and J calls and clone size; D and trimming were determined from the DNA. This sample gives some 2 million clones in total; about 95% of them show up just once. The ten largest clones take up 0.13% of the sample.

Of note for this clone: It lacks a known antigen. No much larger clone exists at a distance of one base, and base qualities are not known.

This TCR derives from a man aged 18 to 29 in good health. The chain employs TRBV7-8 and TRBJ2-7, with the D gene not confidently named. The material sequenced was naive CD4+ T cells sorted from blood. The cell subset or site label for this specimen denotes: CD45RA+ positively selected. The sequenced DNA is TGTGCCAGCAGCTTAGCCGCGGCGTCGGTGTCAAACGAGCAGTACTTC. It codes for CASSLAAASVSNEQYF.